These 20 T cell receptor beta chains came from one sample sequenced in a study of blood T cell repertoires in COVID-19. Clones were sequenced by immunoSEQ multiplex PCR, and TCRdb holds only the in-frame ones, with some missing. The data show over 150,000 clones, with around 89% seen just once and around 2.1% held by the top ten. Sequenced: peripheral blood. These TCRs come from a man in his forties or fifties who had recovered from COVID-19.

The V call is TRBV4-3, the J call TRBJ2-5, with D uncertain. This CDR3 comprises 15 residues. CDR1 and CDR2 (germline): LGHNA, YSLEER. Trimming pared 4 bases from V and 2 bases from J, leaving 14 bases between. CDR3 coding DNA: TGCGCCAGCAGCCGTAACCAGGATATACAAGAGACCCAGTACTTC. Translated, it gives CASSRNQDIQETQYF.

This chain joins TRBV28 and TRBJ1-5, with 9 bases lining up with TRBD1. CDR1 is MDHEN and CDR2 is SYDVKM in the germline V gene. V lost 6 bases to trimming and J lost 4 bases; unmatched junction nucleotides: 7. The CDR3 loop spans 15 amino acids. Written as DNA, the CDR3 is TGTGCCAGCAGGCCGGACAGGGGAGGAAATCAGCCCCAGCATTTT. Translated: CASRPDRGGNQPQHF.

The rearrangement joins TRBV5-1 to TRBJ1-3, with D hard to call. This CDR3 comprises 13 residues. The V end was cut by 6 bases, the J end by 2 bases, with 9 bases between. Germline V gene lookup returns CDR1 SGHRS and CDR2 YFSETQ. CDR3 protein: CASKIDTGNTIYF. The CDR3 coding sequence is TGCGCCAGCAAAATAGATACTGGAAACACCATATATTTT.

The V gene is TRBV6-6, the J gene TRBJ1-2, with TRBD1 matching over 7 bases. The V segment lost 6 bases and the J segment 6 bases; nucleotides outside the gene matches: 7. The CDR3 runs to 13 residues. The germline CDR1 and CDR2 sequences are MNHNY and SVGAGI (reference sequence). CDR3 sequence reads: CASSQDRFDGYTF. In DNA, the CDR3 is TGTGCCAGCAGCCAGGACAGGTTTGATGGCTACACCTTC.

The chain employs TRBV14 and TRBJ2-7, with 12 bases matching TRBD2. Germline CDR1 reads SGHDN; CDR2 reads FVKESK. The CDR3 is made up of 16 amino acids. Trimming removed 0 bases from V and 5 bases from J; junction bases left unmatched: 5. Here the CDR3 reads CASSQDLTSGRDEQYF. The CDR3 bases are TGTGCCAGCAGCCAAGATTTGACTAGCGGGAGAGACGAGCAGTACTTC.

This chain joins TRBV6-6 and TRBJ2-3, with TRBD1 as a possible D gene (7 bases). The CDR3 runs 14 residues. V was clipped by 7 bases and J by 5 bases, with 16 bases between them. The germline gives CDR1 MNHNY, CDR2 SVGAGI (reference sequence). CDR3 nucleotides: TGTGCCAGCACCCGGGCGGGACAGCGAGATACGCAGTATTTT. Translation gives CASTRAGQRDTQYF.

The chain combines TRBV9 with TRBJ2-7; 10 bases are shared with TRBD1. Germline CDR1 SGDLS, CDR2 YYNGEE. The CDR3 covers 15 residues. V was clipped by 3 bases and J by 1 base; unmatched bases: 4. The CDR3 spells CASSALGQGSYEQYF. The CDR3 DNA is TGTGCCAGCAGCGCCTTGGGACAGGGGTCCTACGAGCAGTACTTC.

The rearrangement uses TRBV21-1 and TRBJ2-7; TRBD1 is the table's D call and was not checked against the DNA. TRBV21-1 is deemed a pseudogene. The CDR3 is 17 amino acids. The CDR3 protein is CASSVRTVLPSSYEQYF. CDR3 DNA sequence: TGTGCCAGCAGCGTGAGGACAGTACTCCCCAGCTCCTACGAGCAGTACTTC.

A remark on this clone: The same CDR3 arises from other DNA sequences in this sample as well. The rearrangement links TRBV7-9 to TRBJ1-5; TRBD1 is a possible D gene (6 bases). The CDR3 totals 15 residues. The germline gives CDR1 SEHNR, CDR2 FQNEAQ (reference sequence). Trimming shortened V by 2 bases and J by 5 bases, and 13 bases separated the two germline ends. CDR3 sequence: CASSLTRDTDQPQHF. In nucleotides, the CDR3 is TGTGCCAGCAGCTTAACTCGGGACACTGATCAGCCCCAGCATTTT.

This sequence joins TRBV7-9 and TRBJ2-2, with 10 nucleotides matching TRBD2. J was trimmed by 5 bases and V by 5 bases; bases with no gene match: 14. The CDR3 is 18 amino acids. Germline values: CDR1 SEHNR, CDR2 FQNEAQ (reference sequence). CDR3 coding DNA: TGTGCCAGCAGCCCTCGCTCGAGGACTAGCGGACTAACCGGGGAGCTGTTTTTT. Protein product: CASSPRSRTSGLTGELFF.

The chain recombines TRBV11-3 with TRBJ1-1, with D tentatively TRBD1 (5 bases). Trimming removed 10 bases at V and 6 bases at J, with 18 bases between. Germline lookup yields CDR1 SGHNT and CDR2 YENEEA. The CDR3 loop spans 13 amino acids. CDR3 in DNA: TGTGCCACCATGGGGGGGTGGAGGTCTGAAGCTTTCTTT. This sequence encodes CATMGGWRSEAFF.

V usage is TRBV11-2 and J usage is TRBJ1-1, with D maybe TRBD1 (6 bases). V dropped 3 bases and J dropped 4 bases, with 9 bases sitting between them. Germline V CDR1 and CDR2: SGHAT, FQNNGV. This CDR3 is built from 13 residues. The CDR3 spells CASSFGQLTEAFF. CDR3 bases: TGTGCCAGCAGCTTCGGACAGCTCACTGAAGCTTTCTTT.

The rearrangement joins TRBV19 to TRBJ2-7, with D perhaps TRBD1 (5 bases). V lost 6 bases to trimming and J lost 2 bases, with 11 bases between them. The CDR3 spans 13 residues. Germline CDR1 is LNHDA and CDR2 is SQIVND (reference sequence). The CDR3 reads CASRESQAYEQYF. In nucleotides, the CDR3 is TGTGCCAGTAGGGAGTCACAGGCCTACGAGCAGTACTTC.

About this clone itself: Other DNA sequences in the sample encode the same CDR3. The CDR3 bases are TGTGCCAGCAGCCAAGGACAGGGCTACAATCAGCCCCAGCATTTT. Amino acid sequence: CASSQGQGYNQPQHF. The chain recombines TRBV3-1 (or the pseudogene TRBV3-2) with TRBJ1-5; 7 bases align to TRBD1. This CDR3 is built from 15 residues. J gave up 3 bases and V 1 base, and 3 bases lay outside the gene matches. Germline lookup yields CDR1 LGHDT and CDR2 YNNKEL (reference sequence).

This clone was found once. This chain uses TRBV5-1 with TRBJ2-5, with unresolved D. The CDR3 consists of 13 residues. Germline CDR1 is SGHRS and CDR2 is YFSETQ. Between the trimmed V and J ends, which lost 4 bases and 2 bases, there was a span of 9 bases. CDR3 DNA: TGCGCCAGCAGCGTGGGCGGACAAGAGACCCAGTACTTC. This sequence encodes CASSVGGQETQYF. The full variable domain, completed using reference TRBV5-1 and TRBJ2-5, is KAGVTQTPRYLIKTRGQQVTLSCSPISGHRSVSWYQQTPGQGLQFLFEYFSETQRNKGNFPGRFSGRQFSNSRSEMNVSTLELGDSALYLCASSVGGQETQYFGPGTRLLVL.

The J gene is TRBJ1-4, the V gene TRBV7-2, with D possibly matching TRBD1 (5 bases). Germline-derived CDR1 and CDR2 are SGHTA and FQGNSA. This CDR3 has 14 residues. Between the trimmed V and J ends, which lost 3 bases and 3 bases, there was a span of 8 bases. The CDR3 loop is CASSFEQANEKLFF. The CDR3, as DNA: TGTGCCAGCAGCTTCGAACAGGCTAATGAAAAACTGTTTTTT.

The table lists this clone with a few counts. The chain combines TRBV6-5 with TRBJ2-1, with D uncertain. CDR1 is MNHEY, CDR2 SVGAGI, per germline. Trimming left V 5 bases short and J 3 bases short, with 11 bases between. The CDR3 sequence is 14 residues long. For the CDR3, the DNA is TGTGCCAGCAGTCCGACGAACTACTACAATGAGCAGTTCTTC. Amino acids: CASSPTNYYNEQFF.

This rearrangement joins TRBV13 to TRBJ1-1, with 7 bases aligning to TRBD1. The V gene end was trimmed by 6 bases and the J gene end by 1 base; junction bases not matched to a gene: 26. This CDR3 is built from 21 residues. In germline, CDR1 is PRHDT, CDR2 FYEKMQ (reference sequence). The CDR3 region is CASRRTVRGETGEWGNTEAFF. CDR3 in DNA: TGTGCCAGCAGACGTACCGTTAGGGGCGAAACAGGGGAGTGGGGGAACACTGAAGCTTTCTTT.

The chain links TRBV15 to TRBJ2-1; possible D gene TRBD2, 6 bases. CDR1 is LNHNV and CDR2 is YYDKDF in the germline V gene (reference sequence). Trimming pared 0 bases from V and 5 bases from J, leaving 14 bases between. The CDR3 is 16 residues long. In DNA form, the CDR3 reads TGTGCCACCAGCAGAGACGTGGGACTCCCAGACAATGAGCAGTTCTTC. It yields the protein CATSRDVGLPDNEQFF.

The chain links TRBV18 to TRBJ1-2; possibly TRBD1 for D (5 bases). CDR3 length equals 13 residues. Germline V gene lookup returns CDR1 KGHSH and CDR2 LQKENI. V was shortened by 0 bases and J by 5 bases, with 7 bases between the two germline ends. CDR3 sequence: CASSPPQGYGYTF. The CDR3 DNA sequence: TGTGCCAGCTCACCACCGCAGGGTTATGGCTACACCTTC.